This record looks at one T cell receptor beta chain sequence and its context. No antigen is known for it. The record originates from a study of CD8 T cells in ankylosing spondylitis. General study points: Past studies reported some motif variants in reactive arthritis synovial fluid and blood. As reported, disease-linked clones showed significant enrichment in matched ankylosing spondylitis synovial fluid. Seemingly distinctive of ankylosing spondylitis blood was a TCR beta motif formed by eight highly homologous variants.

Quantitative 5'-RACE with molecular barcodes was used to make the TCR beta libraries. A single record per CDR3 protein comes from TCRdb applying MiXCR to the 5' RACE reads. Here the sample spans approximately 300,000 distinct CDR3 sequences, 20% being singletons. Germline V gene data show CDR1 as MNHEY and CDR2 as SMNVEV (reference sequence). With V trimmed by 3 bases and J by 3 bases, 3 bases remained unmatched. The CDR3 consists of 16 residues. Sequencing used blood, either unsorted or a sorted T cell fraction (not recorded which). The rearrangement joins TRBV27 to TRBJ2-1, with TRBD2 matching 12 bases. The sequence was obtained from a female donor with ankylosing spondylitis or in good health (not recorded which). The CDR3 DNA is TGTGCCAGCAGTTTTCTAGCGGGAGGGAACTACAATGAGCAGTTCTTC. Its protein product is CASSFLAGGNYNEQFF.